Below are 17 T cell receptor beta chains sequenced from a single sample in a study of cytomegalovirus exposure and HLA in healthy donors. Researchers ran the PCR with 60 Vbeta and 13 Jbeta primers. TCRdb's copy holds only in-frame clones and misses some; the assay was immunoSEQ multiplex PCR. The profile shows about 150,000 clones, around 77% of them singletons. Source material: PBMCs. All receptors come from a man aged 25-40 years in good health.

The chain carries TRBV9 and TRBJ1-5; D is ambiguous. CDR3 length equals 14 residues. The germline V and J ends were trimmed by 0 bases and 9 bases, with 13 bases remaining between them. CDR1 SGDLS and CDR2 YYNGEE come from the germline V gene. CDR3 bases: TGTGCCAGCAGCGTAGACGGGTCATCGCGGCCCCAGCATTTT. It encodes CASSVDGSSRPQHF.

With regard to this clone: One end of the junction does not line up with germline, which may come from a read error. The chain has TRBV6-5 and TRBJ2-2; D remains ambiguous. CDR1 is MNHEY, CDR2 SVGAGI, per germline. CDR3 length: 15 amino acids. The CDR3 DNA follows: TGTGCCAGCAGTTACATCCGGTCGAACGCCGGGGAGCTGTTTTTT. Amino acids: CASSYIRSNAGELFF.

This clone was seen more than once but under ten times. The V and J genes are TRBV2 and TRBJ2-1; TRBD2 matches at 7 bases. V was clipped by 7 bases and J by 4 bases; unmatched bases: 4. The CDR3 has 13 residues. Germline V gene data show CDR1 as SNHLY and CDR2 as FYNNEI. The CDR3, as DNA: TGTGCCAGCACGAGGGAGGGGTACAATGAGCAGTTCTTC. It is translated as CASTREGYNEQFF.

CDR3 sequence: CASGPSGQDTQYF. The CDR3 DNA reads TGTGCTAGTGGTCCCTCGGGACAGGATACGCAGTATTTT. V usage is TRBV12-5 and J usage is TRBJ2-3; TRBD1 matches 7 bases. The V gene end was trimmed by 5 bases and the J gene end by 6 bases; junction bases not matched to a gene: 5. Germline V gives CDR1 LGHNT, CDR2 FRNRAP. This CDR3 has 13 amino acids. Full variable domain (rest looked up from reference TRBV12-5 and TRBJ2-3): DARVTQTPRHKVTEMGQEVTMRCQPILGHNTVFWYRQTMMQGLELLAYFRNRAPLDDSGMPKDRFSAEMPDATLATLKIQPSEPRDSAVYFCASGPSGQDTQYFGPGTRLTVL.

The V gene is TRBV5-1, the J gene TRBJ2-7; 8 positions agree with TRBD1. With V trimmed by 5 bases and J by 1 base, 5 bases remained unmatched. Germline V CDR1 and CDR2: SGHRS, YFSETQ. This CDR3 is built from 14 residues. The chain's CDR3 is CASSFWDRSYEQYF. For the CDR3, the DNA is TGCGCCAGCAGTTTTTGGGACAGGTCCTACGAGCAGTACTTC.

V is TRBV7-9 and J is TRBJ1-1, with 7 bases matching TRBD1. The V and J ends lost 6 bases and 7 bases, in that order; junction bases with no gene match: 5. This CDR3 has 12 residues. In germline, CDR1 is SEHNR, CDR2 FQNEAQ (reference sequence). The CDR3 DNA follows: TGTGCCAGCAGTCGACAGGGCGGTGAAGCTTTCTTT. Its protein is CASSRQGGEAFF.

The V and J genes are TRBV6-5 and TRBJ2-1, with D possibly TRBD2 on 6 matching bases. Trimming took off 4 bases at V and 7 bases at J, with 17 bases between the two ends. This CDR3 has 15 amino acids. Germline CDR1 and CDR2: MNHEY and SVGAGI. This chain's CDR3 is CASSLADLTGNEQFF. The DNA for the CDR3 is TGTGCCAGCAGTTTAGCGGACCTCACTGGGAATGAGCAGTTCTTC.

The V call is TRBV18, the J call TRBJ2-1; 11 positions agree with TRBD2. This CDR3 contains 17 residues. Per germline, CDR1 KGHSH and CDR2 LQKENI. The V and J ends lost 2 bases and 9 bases, in that order; junction bases with no gene match: 12. CDR3 nucleotide sequence: TGTGCCAGCTCACCAAACGCGGTAGCGGGAGGGTCGGGTGAGCAGTTCTTC. Encoded protein: CASSPNAVAGGSGEQFF.

The chain couples TRBV11-1 to TRBJ1-2, with D unclear. This CDR3 region has 13 residues. Trimming pared 4 bases from V and 7 bases from J, leaving 13 bases between. Germline-derived CDR1 and CDR2 are SGHAT and FQDESV (reference sequence). In DNA form, the CDR3 reads TGTGCCAGCAGCTCTTCCTCCCGAGGTGGCTACACCTTC. It encodes CASSSSSRGGYTF.

The genes are TRBV5-6 and TRBJ2-7; TRBD2 might be the D (6 bases). Per germline, CDR1 SGHDT and CDR2 YYEEEE. Deletions cut 2 bases from V and 0 bases from J, with 12 bases between. The CDR3 contains 15 residues. The CDR3 nucleotides read TGTGCCAGCAGCTTTGCGGGGTACGGCTCCTACGAGCAGTACTTC. Translating gives CASSFAGYGSYEQYF.

The chain joins TRBV6-1 to TRBJ1-3; D is possibly TRBD1 (6 bases). V was clipped by 6 bases and J by 0 bases, with 12 bases between them. CDR3 size: 15 residues. Germline CDR1 is MNHNS and CDR2 is SASEGT. CDR3 region: CASSTTGISGNTIYF. The CDR3 region has the DNA TGTGCCAGCAGCACGACAGGAATCTCTGGAAACACCATATATTTT.

There are a few counts of this clone. The V gene is TRBV5-1, the J gene TRBJ2-1; 7 nucleotides line up with TRBD2. The J segment lost 8 bases and the V segment lost 1 base, leaving 9 bases of the junction unmatched. The CDR3 consists of 15 residues. Per germline, CDR1 SGHRS and CDR2 YFSETQ. The CDR3 DNA sequence: TGCGCCAGCAGCTTGTGGGAGGGTCCCTGGGATGAGCAGTTCTTC. This codes for CASSLWEGPWDEQFF.

This clone was detected once. The chain carries TRBV9 and TRBJ2-1, with a tentative D call TRBD2 (5 bases). CDR3 size: 15 residues. Trimming took off 0 bases at V and 4 bases at J, with 11 bases between the two ends. Looked up from germline, CDR1 is SGDLS and CDR2 is YYNGEE. The CDR3 loop reads CASSVAGGPYNEQFF. CDR3 nucleotides: TGTGCCAGCAGCGTAGCGGGCGGGCCTTACAATGAGCAGTTCTTC.

About this clone: Sequence at one end of the junction differs from germline and may be a read error. V is TRBV7-9 and J is TRBJ2-3; D not certain. The CDR3 loop spans 17 amino acids. Germline V lookup: CDR1 SEHNR, CDR2 FQNEAQ (reference sequence). The DNA for the CDR3 is TGTTCCAGCAGCTCCCATGCAAGCGTGTCGTCCACAGATACGCAGTATTTT. Translating gives CSSSSHASVSSTDTQYF.

The rearrangement uses TRBV30 and TRBJ1-6; tentatively, D is TRBD1 (6 bases). Germline V gives CDR1 GTSNPN, CDR2 SVGIG (reference sequence). The ends were cut back, 3 bases at V and 0 bases at J, with 9 bases in the middle. The CDR3 is made up of 15 amino acids. CDR3: CAWSRGGSYNSPLHF. The CDR3 coding sequence is TGTGCCTGGAGCAGGGGTGGCTCCTATAATTCACCCCTCCACTTT. The full variable domain, with the rest looked up from reference TRBV30 and TRBJ1-6, is SQTIHQWPATLVQPVGSPLSLECTVEGTSNPNLYWYRQAAGRGLQLLFYSVGIGQISSEVPQNLSASRPQDRQFILSSKKLLLSDSGFYLCAWSRGGSYNSPLHFGNGTRLTVT.

The V gene is TRBV2, the J gene TRBJ2-7; TRBD2 matches at 7 bases. The germline CDR1 and CDR2 sequences are SNHLY and FYNNEI. The CDR3 sequence is 16 residues long. V gave up 1 base and J gave up 0 bases; unmatched junction bases: 6. CDR3 DNA: TGTGCCAGCAGTGAAGAGGGACTACAGAGCTCCTACGAGCAGTACTTC. This gives the protein CASSEEGLQSSYEQYF.

The chain is built from TRBV29-1 and TRBJ2-7, with TRBD1 identical over 7 bases. CDR3 length equals 12 residues. Germline values: CDR1 SQVTM, CDR2 ANQGSEA. The junction had 5 bases not matched to a gene; V was cut back by 3 bases and J by 6 bases. For the CDR3, the DNA is TGCAGCGTTGATAGGGGGCCTGGCGAGCAGTACTTC. This gives the protein CSVDRGPGEQYF.